The rows below give T cell receptor beta chains drawn from one sample of a study of neoadjuvant anti-PD-1 for oral cavity cancer. Profiling relied on immunoSEQ multiplex PCR, and the TCRdb table lists in-frame clones only, not all of them. The repertoire has about 14,000 clones, 60% to 75% of them found once; the top ten carry around 2%. Material: PBMCs, obtained after nivolumab (anti-PD-1) treatment. These receptors came from a person between 35 and 79 years old with oral cavity squamous cell carcinoma. CDR3s include the opening cysteine and the closing phenylalanine or tryptophan. The D gene is left open where the match is weak. Rows may omit the clone size; those that give it use once, few, many or a size class.

d_call: NA; v_call: TRBV18; clone_size: NA; j_call: TRBJ2-7; cdr3_aa: CASSPPGRNEQYF; cdr3_nt: TGTGCCAGCTCACCTCCCGGGCGGAACGAGCAGTACTTC
d_call: TRBD2; v_call: TRBV5-6; clone_size: NA; j_call: TRBJ2-3; cdr3_aa: CASSKRLAEHNTQYF; cdr3_nt: TGTGCCAGCAGCAAACGACTAGCGGAGCACAATACGCAGTATTTT
d_call: NA; v_call: TRBV30; clone_size: NA; j_call: TRBJ1-2; cdr3_aa: CAWTPGTPGDYGYTF; cdr3_nt: TGTGCCTGGACCCCGGGGACACCGGGCGACTATGGCTACACCTTC
d_call: NA; v_call: TRBV5-1; clone_size: NA; j_call: TRBJ1-1; cdr3_aa: CASSLGSQGGNTEAFF; cdr3_nt: TGCGCCAGCAGCTTGGGATCACAGGGCGGGAACACTGAAGCTTTCTTT
d_call: NA; v_call: TRBV2; clone_size: few; j_call: TRBJ1-2; cdr3_aa: CASSDGLQADYTF; cdr3_nt: TGTGCCAGCAGTGACGGTCTGCAGGCGGACTACACCTTC
d_call: TRBD1; v_call: TRBV11-2; clone_size: once; j_call: TRBJ1-2; cdr3_aa: CASSYRGGYTF; cdr3_nt: TGTGCCAGCAGCTACAGGGGTGGCTACACCTTC
d_call: TRBD2; v_call: TRBV2; clone_size: NA; j_call: TRBJ2-7; cdr3_aa: CASSGLAGHYEQYF; cdr3_nt: TGTGCCAGCAGTGGACTAGCGGGTCACTACGAGCAGTACTTC
d_call: NA; v_call: TRBV12-5; clone_size: NA; j_call: TRBJ1-1; cdr3_aa: CASGLGLTPDSDIEAFF; cdr3_nt: TGTGCTAGTGGTTTGGGTCTTACGCCCGACAGCGACATTGAAGCTTTCTTT
d_call: NA; v_call: TRBV6-1; clone_size: NA; j_call: TRBJ2-7; cdr3_aa: CASMWLASREQYF; cdr3_nt: TGTGCCAGCATGTGGCTTGCATCTAGAGAGCAGTACTTC
d_call: NA; v_call: TRBV18; clone_size: few; j_call: TRBJ1-2; cdr3_aa: CASSPGREGGYTF; cdr3_nt: TGTGCCAGCTCACCTGGCCGGGAGGGTGGCTACACCTTC
d_call: TRBD2; v_call: TRBV30; clone_size: NA; j_call: TRBJ2-7; cdr3_aa: CAWRTSGVYEQYF; cdr3_nt: TGTGCCTGGAGGACTAGCGGGGTCTACGAGCAGTACTTC
d_call: NA; v_call: TRBV6-4; clone_size: NA; j_call: TRBJ2-2; cdr3_aa: CASSDSTKGGKPNTGELFF; cdr3_nt: TGTGCCAGCAGTGACTCGACAAAAGGTGGCAAACCGAACACCGGGGAGCTGTTTTTT
d_call: NA; v_call: TRBV6-5; clone_size: NA; j_call: TRBJ2-3; cdr3_aa: CASSWGSGHSTDTQYF; cdr3_nt: TGTGCCAGCAGTTGGGGCAGTGGACATAGCACAGATACGCAGTATTTT
d_call: NA; v_call: TRBV19; clone_size: NA; j_call: TRBJ1-3; cdr3_aa: CASIVGGFGNTIYF; cdr3_nt: TGTGCCAGTATCGTCGGGGGCTTCGGAAACACCATATATTTT
d_call: TRBD1; v_call: TRBV5-1; clone_size: once; j_call: TRBJ1-2; cdr3_aa: CASSSFVPFTRGLNYGYTF; cdr3_nt: TGCGCCAGCAGCTCCTTTGTTCCCTTTACCAGGGGGCTTAACTATGGCTACACCTTC
d_call: NA; v_call: TRBV19; clone_size: few; j_call: TRBJ1-1; cdr3_aa: CASSEGLRMNTEAFF; cdr3_nt: TGTGCCAGTAGTGAGGGGCTTAGGATGAACACTGAAGCTTTCTTT
d_call: TRBD1; v_call: TRBV9; clone_size: once; j_call: TRBJ2-7; cdr3_aa: CASSVRTGDVEQYF; cdr3_nt: TGTGCCAGCAGCGTCCGGACAGGGGACGTCGAGCAGTACTTC
d_call: NA; v_call: TRBV5-1; clone_size: NA; j_call: TRBJ2-2; cdr3_aa: CASSFKGAENTGELFF; cdr3_nt: TGCGCCAGCAGCTTTAAGGGCGCGGAGAACACCGGGGAGCTGTTTTTT
d_call: TRBD1; v_call: TRBV28; clone_size: NA; j_call: TRBJ1-5; cdr3_aa: CASRHGTGGVGNQPQHF; cdr3_nt: TGTGCCAGCAGACACGGGACAGGGGGCGTTGGCAATCAGCCCCAGCATTTT
d_call: NA; v_call: TRBV4-1; clone_size: once; j_call: TRBJ2-5; cdr3_aa: CASSQLSGRETQYF; cdr3_nt: TGCGCCAGCAGCCAACTTTCGGGCCGGGAGACCCAGTACTTC
d_call: TRBD1; v_call: TRBV4-1; clone_size: NA; j_call: TRBJ1-5; cdr3_aa: CASQGQFLSNQPQHF; cdr3_nt: TGCGCCAGCCAGGGACAGTTCCTTAGCAATCAGCCCCAGCATTTT
d_call: NA; v_call: TRBV27; clone_size: NA; j_call: TRBJ1-4; cdr3_aa: CASSLARGPTNEKLFF; cdr3_nt: TGTGCCAGCAGTCTTGCGCGGGGACCAACTAATGAAAAACTGTTTTTT
d_call: TRBD2; v_call: TRBV6-4; clone_size: NA; j_call: TRBJ2-3; cdr3_aa: CASSDSERGAPDTQYF; cdr3_nt: TGTGCCAGCAGTGACTCGGAGCGGGGGGCCCCAGATACGCAGTATTTT
d_call: NA; v_call: TRBV10-3; clone_size: NA; j_call: TRBJ1-1; cdr3_aa: CAISELGVTEAFF; cdr3_nt: TGTGCCATCAGTGAGCTTGGGGTTACTGAAGCTTTCTTT
d_call: NA; v_call: TRBV28; clone_size: NA; j_call: TRBJ1-3; cdr3_aa: CASSYGANSGNTIYF; cdr3_nt: TGTGCCAGCAGCTACGGCGCGAACTCTGGAAACACCATATATTTT
d_call: NA; v_call: TRBV11-3; clone_size: NA; j_call: TRBJ2-6; cdr3_aa: CASGFLLVGGPKSGANVLTF; cdr3_nt: TGTGCCAGCGGTTTTCTTCTAGTCGGGGGACCCAAATCTGGGGCCAACGTCCTGACTTTC
d_call: NA; v_call: TRBV4-1; clone_size: NA; j_call: TRBJ2-1; cdr3_aa: CASSQEAAVYNEQFF; cdr3_nt: TGCGCCAGCAGCCAAGAAGCGGCAGTCTACAATGAGCAGTTCTTC
d_call: TRBD1; v_call: TRBV10-3; clone_size: few; j_call: TRBJ1-2; cdr3_aa: CAIRDSTTNYGYTF; cdr3_nt: TGTGCCATCCGGGACAGCACAACCAACTATGGCTACACCTTC
d_call: NA; v_call: TRBV11-2; clone_size: NA; j_call: TRBJ2-7; cdr3_aa: CASTHTMLRAGEQYF; cdr3_nt: TGTGCCAGCACCCACACCATGCTCCGGGCGGGTGAGCAGTACTTC
d_call: NA; v_call: TRBV9; clone_size: NA; j_call: TRBJ2-2; cdr3_aa: CASSVGGANTGELFF; cdr3_nt: TGTGCCAGCAGCGTTGGCGGGGCTAACACCGGGGAGCTGTTTTTT
d_call: NA; v_call: TRBV9; clone_size: few; j_call: TRBJ1-3; cdr3_aa: CASSLTTSGNTIYF; cdr3_nt: TGTGCCAGCAGCTTAACTACGTCTGGAAACACCATATATTTT
d_call: NA; v_call: TRBV11-2; clone_size: once; j_call: TRBJ2-7; cdr3_aa: CASSLGSYEQYF; cdr3_nt: TGTGCCAGCAGCTTAGGATCCTACGAGCAGTACTTC
d_call: TRBD1; v_call: TRBV5-1; clone_size: NA; j_call: TRBJ1-4; cdr3_aa: CASSLAAGGIEKLFF; cdr3_nt: TGCGCCAGCAGCTTGGCCGCAGGGGGAATTGAAAAACTGTTTTTT
d_call: TRBD2; v_call: TRBV2; clone_size: NA; j_call: TRBJ2-5; cdr3_aa: CASLTSAQETQYF; cdr3_nt: TGTGCCAGCCTGACTAGCGCGCAAGAGACCCAGTACTTC
d_call: NA; v_call: TRBV7-9; clone_size: NA; j_call: TRBJ1-3; cdr3_aa: CASDGTQGNTIYF; cdr3_nt: TGTGCCAGCGACGGGACACAGGGAAACACCATATATTTT
d_call: NA; v_call: TRBV5-4; clone_size: NA; j_call: TRBJ2-1; cdr3_aa: CASSLQGNEQFF; cdr3_nt: TGTGCCAGCAGCTTGCAGGGCAATGAGCAGTTCTTC
d_call: NA; v_call: TRBV2; clone_size: NA; j_call: TRBJ1-1; cdr3_aa: CASSVGTIEAFF; cdr3_nt: TGTGCCAGCAGTGTCGGGACAATTGAAGCTTTCTTT
d_call: TRBD1; v_call: TRBV7-8; clone_size: NA; j_call: TRBJ2-3; cdr3_aa: CASSPTGGVADTQYF; cdr3_nt: TGTGCCAGCAGCCCGACAGGGGGCGTCGCAGATACGCAGTATTTT
d_call: TRBD2; v_call: TRBV5-1; clone_size: NA; j_call: TRBJ2-3; cdr3_aa: CASSRAGDPGTDTQYF; cdr3_nt: TGCGCCAGCTCTCGTGCGGGGGATCCAGGCACAGATACGCAGTATTTT
d_call: NA; v_call: TRBV15; clone_size: NA; j_call: TRBJ2-6; cdr3_aa: CATSRERVGNSGANVLTF; cdr3_nt: TGTGCCACCAGCAGAGAGAGGGTCGGAAACTCTGGGGCCAACGTCCTGACTTTC